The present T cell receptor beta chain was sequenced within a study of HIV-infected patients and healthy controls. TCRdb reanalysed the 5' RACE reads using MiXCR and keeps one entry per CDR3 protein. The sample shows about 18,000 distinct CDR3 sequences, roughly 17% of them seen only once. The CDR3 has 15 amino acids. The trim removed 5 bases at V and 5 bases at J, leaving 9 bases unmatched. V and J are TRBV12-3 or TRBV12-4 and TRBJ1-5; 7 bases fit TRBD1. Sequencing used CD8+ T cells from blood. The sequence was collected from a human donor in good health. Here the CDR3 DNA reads TGTGCCAGCAGTCCATGGGGGGACAGTTATCAGCCCCAGCATTTT. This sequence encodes CASSPWGDSYQPQHF.